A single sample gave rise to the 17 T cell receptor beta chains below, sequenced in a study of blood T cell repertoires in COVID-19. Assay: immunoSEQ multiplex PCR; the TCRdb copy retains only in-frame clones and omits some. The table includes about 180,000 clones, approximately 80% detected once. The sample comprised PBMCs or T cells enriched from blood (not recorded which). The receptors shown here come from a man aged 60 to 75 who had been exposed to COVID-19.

The CDR3 here is CASSAPRGSGYTF. CDR3 DNA: TGTGCCAGCAGCGCCCCCAGGGGCTCTGGCTACACCTTC. The rearrangement links TRBV9 to TRBJ1-2, with D possibly TRBD1 on 6 matching bases. In germline, CDR1 is SGDLS, CDR2 YYNGEE. This CDR3 contains 13 residues. Trimming cost V 3 bases and J 7 bases, with 13 bases left between them.

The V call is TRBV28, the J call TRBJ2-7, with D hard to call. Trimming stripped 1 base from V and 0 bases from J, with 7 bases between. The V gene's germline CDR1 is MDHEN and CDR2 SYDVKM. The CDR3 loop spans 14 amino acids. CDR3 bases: TGTGCCAGCAGTTTATTCCAAAACTCCTACGAGCAGTACTTC. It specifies CASSLFQNSYEQYF.

Written as DNA, the CDR3 is TGTGCCACCAGTGATCCCGTGGACAGGGGGAAAGGCTACACCTTC. It yields the protein CATSDPVDRGKGYTF. The rearrangement uses TRBV24-1 and TRBJ1-2, with 10 bases identical to TRBD1. This CDR3 contains 15 residues. Germline assignment: CDR1 KGHDR and CDR2 SFDVKD. J gave up 8 bases and V 3 bases, and 8 bases lay outside the gene matches.

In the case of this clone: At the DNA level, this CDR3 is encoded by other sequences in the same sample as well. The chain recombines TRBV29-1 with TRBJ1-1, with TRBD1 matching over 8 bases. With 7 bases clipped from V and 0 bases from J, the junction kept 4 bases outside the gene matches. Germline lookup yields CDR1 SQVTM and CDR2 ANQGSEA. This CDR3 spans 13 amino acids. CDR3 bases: TGCAGCGGGGGGACAGGCCTGAACACTGAAGCTTTCTTT. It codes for CSGGTGLNTEAFF.

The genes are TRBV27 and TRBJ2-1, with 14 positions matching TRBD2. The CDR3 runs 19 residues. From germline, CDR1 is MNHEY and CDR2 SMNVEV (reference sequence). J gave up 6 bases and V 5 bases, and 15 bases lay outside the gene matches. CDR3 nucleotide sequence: TGTGCCAGCAGTCTAGATACGCCCGGGACTAGCGGGAGACGCAATGAGCAGTTCTTC. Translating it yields CASSLDTPGTSGRRNEQFF.

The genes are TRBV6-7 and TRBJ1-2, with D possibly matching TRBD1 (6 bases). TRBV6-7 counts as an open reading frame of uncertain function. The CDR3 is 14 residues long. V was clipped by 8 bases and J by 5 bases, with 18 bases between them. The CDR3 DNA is TGTGCCAGCCGATTGGAACAGGGAGTTTATGGCTACACCTTC. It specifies CASRLEQGVYGYTF.

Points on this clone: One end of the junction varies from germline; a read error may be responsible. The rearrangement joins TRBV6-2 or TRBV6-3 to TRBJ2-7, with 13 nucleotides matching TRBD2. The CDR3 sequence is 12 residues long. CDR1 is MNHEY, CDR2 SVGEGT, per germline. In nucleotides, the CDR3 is TGTGCCAGCAGTTACGGTACTAGCGGGAGGGCCTTC. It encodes CASSYGTSGRAF.

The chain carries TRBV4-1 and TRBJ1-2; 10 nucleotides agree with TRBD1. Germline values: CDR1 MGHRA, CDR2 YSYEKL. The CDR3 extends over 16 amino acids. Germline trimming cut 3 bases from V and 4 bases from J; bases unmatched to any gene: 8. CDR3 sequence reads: CASSHPGQGNVYGYTF. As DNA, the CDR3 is TGCGCCAGCAGCCACCCGGGACAGGGGAATGTCTATGGCTACACCTTC.

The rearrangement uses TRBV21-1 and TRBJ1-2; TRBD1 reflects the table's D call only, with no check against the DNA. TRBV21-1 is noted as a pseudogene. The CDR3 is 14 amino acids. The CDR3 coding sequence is TGTGCCAGCAGCGATGAGACAGGGCCGGGTGGCTACACCTTC. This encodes CASSDETGPGGYTF.

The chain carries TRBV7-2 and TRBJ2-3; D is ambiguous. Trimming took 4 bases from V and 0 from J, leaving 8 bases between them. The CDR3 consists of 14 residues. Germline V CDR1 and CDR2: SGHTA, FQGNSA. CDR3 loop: CASSSKLSTDTQYF. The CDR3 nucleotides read TGTGCCAGCAGCTCAAAACTGAGCACAGATACGCAGTATTTT.

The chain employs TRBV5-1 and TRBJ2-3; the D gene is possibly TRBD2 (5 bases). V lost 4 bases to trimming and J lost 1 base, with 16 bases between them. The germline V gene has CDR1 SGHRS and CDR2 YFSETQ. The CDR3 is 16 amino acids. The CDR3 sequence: CASSLVARGGTDTQYF. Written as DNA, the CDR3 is TGCGCCAGCAGCCTCGTAGCGAGAGGTGGCACAGATACGCAGTATTTT.

As DNA, the CDR3 is TGTGCCAGCAGCTTAGATACAACAGGGTGGGATGAGCAGTTCTTC. Translation: CASSLDTTGWDEQFF. This chain links TRBV11-3 with TRBJ2-1, with a weak D call TRBD1 (6 bases). V gave up 0 bases and J gave up 8 bases, with 14 bases separating them. The CDR3 sequence is 15 residues long. Germline values: CDR1 SGHNT, CDR2 YENEEA.

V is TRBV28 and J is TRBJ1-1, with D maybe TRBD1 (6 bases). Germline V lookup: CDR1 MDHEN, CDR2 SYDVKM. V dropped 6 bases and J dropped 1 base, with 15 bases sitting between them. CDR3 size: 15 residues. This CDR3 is CASSTVGGPNTEAFF. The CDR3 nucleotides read TGTGCCAGCAGCACGGTCGGGGGGCCGAACACTGAAGCTTTCTTT.

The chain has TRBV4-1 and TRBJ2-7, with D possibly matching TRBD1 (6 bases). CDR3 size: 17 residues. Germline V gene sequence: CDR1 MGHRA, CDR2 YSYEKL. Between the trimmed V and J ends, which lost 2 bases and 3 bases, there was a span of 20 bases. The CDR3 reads CASSQPARGSRDYEQYF. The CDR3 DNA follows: TGCGCCAGCAGCCAACCCGCAAGGGGGAGCCGCGACTACGAGCAGTACTTC.

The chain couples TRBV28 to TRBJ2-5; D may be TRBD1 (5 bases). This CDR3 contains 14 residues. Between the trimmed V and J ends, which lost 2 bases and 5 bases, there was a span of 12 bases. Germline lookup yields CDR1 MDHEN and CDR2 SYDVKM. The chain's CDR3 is CASSLRGGRETQYF. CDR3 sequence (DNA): TGTGCCAGCAGTTTAAGGGGTGGTCGGGAGACCCAGTACTTC.

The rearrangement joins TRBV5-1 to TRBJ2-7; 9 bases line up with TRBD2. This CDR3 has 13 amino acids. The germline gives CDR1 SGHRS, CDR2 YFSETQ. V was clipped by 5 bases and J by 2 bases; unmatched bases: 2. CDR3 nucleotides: TGCGCCAGCAGGCTAGCGGGGACCTACGAGCAGTACTTC. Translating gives CASRLAGTYEQYF.

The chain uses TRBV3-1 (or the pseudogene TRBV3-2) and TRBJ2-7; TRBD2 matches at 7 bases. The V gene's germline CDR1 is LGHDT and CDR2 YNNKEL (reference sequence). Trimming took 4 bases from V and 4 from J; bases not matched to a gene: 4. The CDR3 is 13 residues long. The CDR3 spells CASSRGLGYEQYF. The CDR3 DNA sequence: TGTGCCAGCAGCCGAGGACTAGGGTACGAGCAGTACTTC.